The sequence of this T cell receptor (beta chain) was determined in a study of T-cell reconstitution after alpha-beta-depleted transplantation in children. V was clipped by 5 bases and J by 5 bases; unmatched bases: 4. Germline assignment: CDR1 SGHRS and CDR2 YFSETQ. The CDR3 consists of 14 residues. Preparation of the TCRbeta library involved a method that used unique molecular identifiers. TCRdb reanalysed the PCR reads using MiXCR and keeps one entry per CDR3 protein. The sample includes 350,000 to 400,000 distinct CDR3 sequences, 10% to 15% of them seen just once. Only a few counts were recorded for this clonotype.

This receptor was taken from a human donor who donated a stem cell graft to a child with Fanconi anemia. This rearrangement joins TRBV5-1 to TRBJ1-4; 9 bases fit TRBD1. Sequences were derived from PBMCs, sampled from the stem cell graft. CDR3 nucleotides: TGCGCCAGCAGATACGGGACAGGGAATGAAAAACTGTTTTTT. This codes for CASRYGTGNEKLFF. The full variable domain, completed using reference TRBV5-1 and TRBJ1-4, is KAGVTQTPRYLIKTRGQQVTLSCSPISGHRSVSWYQQTPGQGLQFLFEYFSETQRNKGNFPGRFSGRQFSNSRSEMNVSTLELGDSALYLCASRYGTGNEKLFFGSGTQLSVL.